The 17 T cell receptor beta chains given below trace back to one sample, sequenced in a study of read filtering for tumor transcriptome and immune sequencing (TCRdb year 2020). Sequencing was performed on an Illumina HiSeq 4000. The Immunoverse kit was used to build TCR libraries from around 400 ng RNA, with molecular barcoded adaptors covering alpha/delta and beta/gamma chains. In-frame beta chains were kept once TCRdb had trimmed the public reads at Q25 with fastp and called clones with MiXCR. Rows are unified per CDR3 protein, each entry keeping the most common DNA and genes. Recorded for this sample are roughly 35,000 distinct CDR3 sequences; roughly 13% of them occurred a single time. About two fifths of the sample comes from the top ten. Sequencing used a population of CD138-negative cells sorted from bone marrow. The cell subset or site label for this specimen denotes: bone marrow mononuclear cells depleted of CD138+ plasma/myeloma cells by negative magnetic selection. The receptors stem from a donor over 35 with multiple myeloma.

This clonotype has a count of ten or more. The chain carries TRBV6-6 and TRBJ1-5, with D hard to call. From germline, CDR1 is MNHNY and CDR2 SVGAGI (reference sequence). The CDR3 consists of 13 residues. V was cut by 7 bases and J by 2 bases, with 9 bases left in between. CDR3 bases: TGTGCCAGCAATCCTCCGGGCAATCAGCCCCAGCATTTT. It translates to CASNPPGNQPQHF.

Of note for this clonotype: With a much larger clone just one base away, this may be a read error. The DNA is left out, because the CDR3 cannot be placed on it with certainty; the CDR3 is given as TCRdb lists it. The chain couples TRBV20-1 to TRBJ2-7; the D call TRBD2 from the table was never checked on the DNA. Per the germline V gene, CDR1 is DFQATT and CDR2 is SNEGSKA (reference sequence). The length of the CDR3 is 14 amino acids, counting both ends. The CDR3 sequence is CSVPWGGGSYERYF.

At least ten counts were recorded for this clonotype. The V call is TRBV5-1, the J call TRBJ1-1; 7 bases line up with TRBD1. Losses at the gene ends were 0 bases for V and 3 bases for J; bases not matched to a gene: 2. Germline CDR1 and CDR2: SGHRS and YFSETQ. This CDR3 region has 14 residues. The CDR3 DNA reads TGCGCCAGCAGCTTGGATGGGACAGACACTGAAGCTTTCTTT. It codes for CASSLDGTDTEAFF.

This clonotype was seen a few times. The rearrangement joins TRBV23-1 to TRBJ2-6; a possible D gene is TRBD1 (6 bases). TRBV23-1 is flagged as an ORF with uncertain function. The CDR3 spans 21 residues. V was cut by 0 bases and J by 1 base, with 22 bases left in between. The CDR3 here is CASSQSGQYPFSTSGANVLTF. CDR3 nucleotides: TGCGCCAGCAGTCAATCTGGACAGTACCCTTTCTCTACATCTGGGGCCAACGTCCTGACTTTC.

In this sample, this clonotype turned up many times. CDR3: CASRLGDRGAFF. Here the CDR3 DNA reads TGTGCAAGTCGCTTAGGTGACAGGGGAGCTTTCTTT. V and J are TRBV12-2 and TRBJ1-1; the table's D call of TRBD1 was not tested on the DNA. TRBV12-2 is reported as a pseudogene. The CDR3 consists of 12 residues.

This clonotype qualifies as medium-sized (0.01 to 0.1%). This chain links TRBV7-2 with TRBJ2-3; D possibly matches TRBD1 or TRBD2 (7 bases each). The germline V gene encodes CDR1 SGHTA and CDR2 FQGNSA. Between the trimmed V and J ends, which lost 2 bases and 1 base, there was a span of 13 bases. CDR3 length: 16 residues. The CDR3 loop reads CASSLNPGGGTDTQYF. In DNA form, the CDR3 reads TGTGCCAGCAGCTTAAATCCAGGGGGGGGCACAGATACGCAGTATTTT.

This clonotype was recorded many times. V and J are TRBV5-1 and TRBJ2-3; D remains unclear. The CDR3 extends over 13 amino acids. Germline assignment: CDR1 SGHRS and CDR2 YFSETQ. V lost 1 base to trimming and J lost 2 bases, with 5 bases between them. This CDR3 reads CASSLRDTDTQYF. CDR3 in DNA: TGCGCCAGCAGCTTGAGGGACACAGATACGCAGTATTTT. Complete variable domain (other parts from reference TRBV5-1 and TRBJ2-3): KAGVTQTPRYLIKTRGQQVTLSCSPISGHRSVSWYQQTPGQGLQFLFEYFSETQRNKGNFPGRFSGRQFSNSRSEMNVSTLELGDSALYLCASSLRDTDTQYFGPGTRLTVL.

This clonotype was seen a few times. The chain recombines TRBV7-6 with TRBJ2-1; D is undetermined. V lost 2 bases, J lost 0 bases, and 17 bases lay in between. Germline lookup yields CDR1 SGHVS and CDR2 FNYEAQ. CDR3 length: 18 residues. The CDR3 sequence is CASSLTPPRRSSYNEQFF. CDR3 coding DNA: TGTGCCAGCAGCTTAACCCCCCCTCGGCGGAGCTCCTACAATGAGCAGTTCTTC.

With respect to this clonotype: A much bigger clone sits one base away, suggesting this may be a read error. The chain carries TRBV7-2 and TRBJ2-5, with D unresolved. Germline-derived CDR1 and CDR2 are SGHTA and FQGNSA. This CDR3 spans 13 amino acids. Trimming removed 2 bases at V and 3 bases at J, with 7 bases between. The CDR3 spells CASSLSTEETQYF. DNA for the CDR3: TGTGCCAGCAGCTTATCCACAGAAGAGACCCAGTACTTC.

On this clonotype: The junction departs from germline at one end; a sequencing error may be responsible. The chain combines TRBV4-2 with TRBJ2-3; D gene ambiguous. Per the germline V gene, CDR1 is LGHNA and CDR2 is YNFKEQ. The CDR3 contains 13 residues. In DNA, the CDR3 is TGTGCCAGCGGCCAAGATTGGTCGGATACGCAGTATTTT. This encodes CASGQDWSDTQYF.

This clonotype has at least ten counts. This chain uses TRBV12-3 or TRBV12-4 with TRBJ1-4, with TRBD1 matching over 8 bases. The V segment lost 5 bases and the J segment 3 bases; nucleotides outside the gene matches: 5. CDR3 length equals 15 residues. CDR3 protein: CASSPGQGPNEKLFF. The CDR3 nucleotides read TGTGCCAGCAGTCCCGGACAGGGCCCTAATGAAAAACTGTTTTTT.

This clonotype was recorded many times. The J gene is TRBJ2-2, the V gene TRBV5-6, with 13 positions matching TRBD2. J gave up 0 bases and V 4 bases, and 9 bases lay outside the gene matches. There are 19 residues in the CDR3. In germline, CDR1 is SGHDT, CDR2 YYEEEE. CDR3 sequence (DNA): TGTGCCAGCAGCCCTCCGGGACTAGCGGGACGTGCGAACACCGGGGAGCTGTTTTTT. Its translation is CASSPPGLAGRANTGELFF.

This clonotype has ten or more counts. The chain employs TRBV27 and TRBJ2-3; a possible D gene is TRBD1 (6 bases). The V and J ends lost 2 bases and 2 bases respectively, with 17 bases between them. Germline CDR1 reads MNHEY; CDR2 reads SMNVEV (reference sequence). The length of the CDR3 is 17 residues. CDR3 loop: CASSLRAPGANTDTQYF. For the CDR3, the DNA is TGTGCCAGCAGTTTAAGGGCCCCAGGGGCCAACACAGATACGCAGTATTTT.

This clonotype came up many times. This chain uses TRBV20-1 with TRBJ2-2, with D perhaps matching TRBD2 (6 bases). Trimming took 4 bases from V and 1 from J, leaving 13 bases between them. Germline V lookup: CDR1 DFQATT, CDR2 SNEGSKA (reference sequence). There are 15 residues in the CDR3. DNA for the CDR3: TGCAGTGCTATTCGGGGGATAGGGAACACCGGGGAGCTGTTTTTT. Protein sequence: CSAIRGIGNTGELFF.

V is TRBV29-1 and J is TRBJ2-5; D is undetermined. Germline V gene lookup returns CDR1 SQVTM and CDR2 ANQGSEA. Trimming stripped 6 bases from V and 1 base from J, with 12 bases between. This CDR3 is built from 13 residues. This chain's CDR3 is CSVPSGSQETQYF. CDR3 coding DNA: TGCAGCGTCCCCAGTGGCAGCCAAGAGACCCAGTACTTC.

The sample holds many counts of this clonotype. V gene TRBV6-5 combines with J gene TRBJ2-7; D is uncertain. CDR3 length: 11 amino acids. Germline lookup yields CDR1 MNHEY and CDR2 SVGAGI. Trimming took off 3 bases at V and 6 bases at J, with 6 bases between the two ends. CDR3 nucleotide sequence: TGTGCCAGCAGTTATCTTTTCGAGCAGTACTTC. Amino acids: CASSYLFEQYF.

Details on this clonotype: The conserved closing phenylalanine or tryptophan is absent in this CDR3, likely reflecting a read error. This chain links TRBV4-1 with TRBJ1-5; D may be TRBD1 (6 bases). The CDR3 consists of 13 residues. The ends were cut back, 4 bases at V and 6 bases at J, with 10 bases in the middle. The V gene's germline CDR1 is MGHRA and CDR2 YSYEKL. This CDR3 is CASSPQQGQPQHS. The CDR3 DNA is TGCGCCAGCAGCCCGCAACAGGGTCAGCCCCAGCATTCT.